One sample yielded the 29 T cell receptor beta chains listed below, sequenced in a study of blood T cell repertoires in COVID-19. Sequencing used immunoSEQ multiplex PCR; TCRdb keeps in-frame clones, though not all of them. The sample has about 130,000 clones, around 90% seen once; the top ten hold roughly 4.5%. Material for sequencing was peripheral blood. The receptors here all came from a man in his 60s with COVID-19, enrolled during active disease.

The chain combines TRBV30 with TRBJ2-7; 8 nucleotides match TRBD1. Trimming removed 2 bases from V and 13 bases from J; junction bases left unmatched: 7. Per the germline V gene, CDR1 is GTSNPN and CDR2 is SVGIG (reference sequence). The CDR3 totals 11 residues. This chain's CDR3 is CAWSLLGTGYF. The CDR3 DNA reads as TGTGCCTGGAGTCTCCTCGGGACAGGTTACTTC.

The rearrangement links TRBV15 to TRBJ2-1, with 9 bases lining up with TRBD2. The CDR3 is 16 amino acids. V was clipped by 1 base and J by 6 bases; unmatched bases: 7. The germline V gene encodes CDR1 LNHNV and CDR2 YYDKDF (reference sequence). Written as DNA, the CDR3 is TGTGCCACCAGCAGAGGTCCGGGACTAGCCAGCAATGAGCAGTTCTTC. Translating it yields CATSRGPGLASNEQFF.

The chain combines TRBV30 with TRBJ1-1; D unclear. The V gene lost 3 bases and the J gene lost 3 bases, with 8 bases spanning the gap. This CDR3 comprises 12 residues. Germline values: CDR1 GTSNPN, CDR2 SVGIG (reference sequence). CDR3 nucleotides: TGTGCCTGGAGGCGTATGGACACTGAAGCTTTCTTT. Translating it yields CAWRRMDTEAFF.

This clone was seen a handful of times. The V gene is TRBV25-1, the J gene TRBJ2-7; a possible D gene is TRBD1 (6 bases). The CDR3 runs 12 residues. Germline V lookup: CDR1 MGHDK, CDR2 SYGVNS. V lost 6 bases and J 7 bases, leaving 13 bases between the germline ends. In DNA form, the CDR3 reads TGTGCCAGCAGAACAGGGATGGGAGAGCAGTACTTC. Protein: CASRTGMGEQYF.

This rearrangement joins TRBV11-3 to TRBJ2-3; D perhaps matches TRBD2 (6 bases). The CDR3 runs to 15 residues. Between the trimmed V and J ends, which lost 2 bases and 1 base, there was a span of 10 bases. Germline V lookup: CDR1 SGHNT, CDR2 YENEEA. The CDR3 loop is CASSLQAGGTDTQYF. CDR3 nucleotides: TGTGCCAGCAGCTTACAAGCGGGTGGCACAGATACGCAGTATTTT.

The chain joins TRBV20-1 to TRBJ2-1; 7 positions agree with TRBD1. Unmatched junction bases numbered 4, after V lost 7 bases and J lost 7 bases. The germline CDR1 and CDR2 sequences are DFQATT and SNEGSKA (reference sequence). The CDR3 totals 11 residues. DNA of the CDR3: TGCAGTGGACAGGGTCTGAATGAGCAGTTCTTC. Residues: CSGQGLNEQFF.

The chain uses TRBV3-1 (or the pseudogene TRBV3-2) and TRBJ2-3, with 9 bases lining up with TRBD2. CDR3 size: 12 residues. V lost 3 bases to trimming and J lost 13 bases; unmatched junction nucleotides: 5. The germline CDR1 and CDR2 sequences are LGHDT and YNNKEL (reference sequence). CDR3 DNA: TGTGCCAGCAGCCAGGAGGGACTAGCAAAGTATTTT. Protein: CASSQEGLAKYF.

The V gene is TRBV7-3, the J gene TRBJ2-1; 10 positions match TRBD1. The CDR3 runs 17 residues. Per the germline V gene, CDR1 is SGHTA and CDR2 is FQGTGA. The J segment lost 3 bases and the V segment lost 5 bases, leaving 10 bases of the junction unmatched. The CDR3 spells CASSLRHGTGDYNEQFF. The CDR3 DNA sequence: TGTGCCAGCAGCCTCAGACACGGGACAGGGGACTACAATGAGCAGTTCTTC.

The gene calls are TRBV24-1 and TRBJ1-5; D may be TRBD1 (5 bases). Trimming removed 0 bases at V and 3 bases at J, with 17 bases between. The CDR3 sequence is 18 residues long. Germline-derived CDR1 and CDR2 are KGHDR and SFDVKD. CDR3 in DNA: TGTGCCACCAGTGATTTGCGCCCCCGGAGCAGGGTCAATCAGCCCCAGCATTTT. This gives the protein CATSDLRPRSRVNQPQHF.

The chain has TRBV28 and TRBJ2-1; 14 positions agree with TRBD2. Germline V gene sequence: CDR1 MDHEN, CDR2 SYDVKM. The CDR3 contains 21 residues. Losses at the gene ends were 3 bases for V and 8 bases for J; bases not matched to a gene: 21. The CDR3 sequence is CASSLAGGARGLAGEGYEQFF. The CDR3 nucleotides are TGTGCCAGCAGTTTGGCGGGAGGGGCCCGGGGACTAGCGGGAGAAGGCTATGAGCAGTTCTTC. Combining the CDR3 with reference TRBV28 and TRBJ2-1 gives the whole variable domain DVKVTQSSRYLVKRTGEKVFLECVQDMDHENMFWYRQDPGLGLRLIYFSYDVKMKEKGDIPEGYSVSREKKERFSLILESASTNQTSMYLCASSLAGGARGLAGEGYEQFFGPGTRLTVL.

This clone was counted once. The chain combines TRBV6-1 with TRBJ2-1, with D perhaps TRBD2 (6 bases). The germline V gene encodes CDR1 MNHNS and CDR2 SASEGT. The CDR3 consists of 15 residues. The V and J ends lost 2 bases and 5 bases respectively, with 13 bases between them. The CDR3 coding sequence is TGTGCCAGCAGTGAAAACCTAGCGACCAACAATGAGCAGTTCTTC. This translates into CASSENLATNNEQFF.

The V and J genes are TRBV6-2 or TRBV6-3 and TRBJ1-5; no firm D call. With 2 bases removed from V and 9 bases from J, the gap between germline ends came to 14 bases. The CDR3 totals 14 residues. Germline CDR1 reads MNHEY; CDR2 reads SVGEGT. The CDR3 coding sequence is TGTGCCAGCAGTTACGGGGAGACCTCCTCGCCCCAGCATTTT. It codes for CASSYGETSSPQHF.

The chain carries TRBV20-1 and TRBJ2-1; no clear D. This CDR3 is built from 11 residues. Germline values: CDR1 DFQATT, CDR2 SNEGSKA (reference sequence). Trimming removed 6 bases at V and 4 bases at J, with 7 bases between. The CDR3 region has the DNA TGCAGTGCCCTACCTTACAATGAGCAGTTCTTC. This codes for CSALPYNEQFF.

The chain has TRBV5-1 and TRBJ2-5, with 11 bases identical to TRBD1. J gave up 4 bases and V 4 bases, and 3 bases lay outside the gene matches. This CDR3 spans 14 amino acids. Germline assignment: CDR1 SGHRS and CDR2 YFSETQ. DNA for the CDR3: TGCGCCAGCAGCATGGACAGGGGGCTAGAGACCCAGTACTTC. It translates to CASSMDRGLETQYF.

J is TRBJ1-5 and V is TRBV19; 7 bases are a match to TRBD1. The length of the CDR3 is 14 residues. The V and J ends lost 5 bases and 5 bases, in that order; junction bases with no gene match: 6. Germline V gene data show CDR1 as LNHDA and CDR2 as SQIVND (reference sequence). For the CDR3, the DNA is TGTGCCAGTAGTTTCCGGGACAGTGATCAGCCCCAGCATTTT. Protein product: CASSFRDSDQPQHF.

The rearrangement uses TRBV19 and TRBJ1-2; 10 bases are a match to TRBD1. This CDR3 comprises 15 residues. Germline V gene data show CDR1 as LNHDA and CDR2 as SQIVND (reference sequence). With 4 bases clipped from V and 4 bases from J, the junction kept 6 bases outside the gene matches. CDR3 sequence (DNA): TGTGCCAGTAGTACCGACAGGGGGCTTATCTATGGCTACACCTTC. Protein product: CASSTDRGLIYGYTF.

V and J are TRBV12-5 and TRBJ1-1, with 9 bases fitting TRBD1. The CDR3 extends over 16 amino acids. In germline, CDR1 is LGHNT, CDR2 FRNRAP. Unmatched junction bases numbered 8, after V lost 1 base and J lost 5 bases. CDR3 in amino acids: CASGLGTGGDRTEAFF. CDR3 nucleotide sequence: TGTGCTAGTGGTTTGGGTACAGGGGGCGATCGGACTGAAGCTTTCTTT.

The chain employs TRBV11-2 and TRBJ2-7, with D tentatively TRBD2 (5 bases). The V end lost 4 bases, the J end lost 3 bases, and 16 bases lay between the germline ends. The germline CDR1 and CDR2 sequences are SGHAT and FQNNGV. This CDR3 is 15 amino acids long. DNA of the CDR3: TGTGCCAGCAGCTCTTTGAGGGTTATTCGCTACGAGCAGTACTTC. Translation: CASSSLRVIRYEQYF.

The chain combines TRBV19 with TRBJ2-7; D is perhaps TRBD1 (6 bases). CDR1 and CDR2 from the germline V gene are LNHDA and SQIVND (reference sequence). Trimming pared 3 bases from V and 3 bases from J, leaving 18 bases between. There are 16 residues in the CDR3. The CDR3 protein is CASSIGPGHLDYEQYF. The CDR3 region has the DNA TGTGCCAGTAGTATCGGCCCGGGACACTTGGACTACGAGCAGTACTTC.

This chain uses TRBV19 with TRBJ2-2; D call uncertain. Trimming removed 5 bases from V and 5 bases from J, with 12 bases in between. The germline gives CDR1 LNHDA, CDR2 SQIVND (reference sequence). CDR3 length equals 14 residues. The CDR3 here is CASSPHIPTGELFF. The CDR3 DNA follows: TGTGCCAGTAGTCCTCACATTCCGACCGGGGAGCTGTTTTTT.

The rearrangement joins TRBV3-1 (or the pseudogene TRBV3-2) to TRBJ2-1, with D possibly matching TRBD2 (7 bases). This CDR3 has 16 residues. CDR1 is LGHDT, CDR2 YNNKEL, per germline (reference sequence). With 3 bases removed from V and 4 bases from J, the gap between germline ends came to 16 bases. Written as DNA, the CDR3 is TGTGCCAGCAGCCACCAGGGAGGGGGACGATACAATGAGCAGTTCTTC. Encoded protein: CASSHQGGGRYNEQFF.

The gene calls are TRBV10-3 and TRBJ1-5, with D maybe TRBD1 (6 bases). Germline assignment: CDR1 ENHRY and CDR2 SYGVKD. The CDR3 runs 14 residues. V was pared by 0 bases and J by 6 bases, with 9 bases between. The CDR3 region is CAISESMGAQPQHF. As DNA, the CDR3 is TGTGCCATCAGTGAGTCGATGGGGGCTCAGCCCCAGCATTTT.

The CDR3 sequence is CASSEAGGTGDNSPLHF. The CDR3 coding sequence is TGTGCCAGCAGTGAAGCGGGGGGGACAGGGGATAATTCACCCCTCCACTTT. V gene TRBV6-1 combines with J gene TRBJ1-6; 10 nucleotides line up with TRBD1. The junction had 4 bases not matched to a gene; V was cut back by 0 bases and J by 5 bases. The germline gives CDR1 MNHNS, CDR2 SASEGT. The CDR3 has 17 residues.

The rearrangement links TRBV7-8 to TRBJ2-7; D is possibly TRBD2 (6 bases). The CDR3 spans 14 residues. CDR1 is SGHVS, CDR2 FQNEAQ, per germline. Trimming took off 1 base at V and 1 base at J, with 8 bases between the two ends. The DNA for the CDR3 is TGTGCCAGCAGCTTAGGGAGGGAATCCTACGAGCAGTACTTC. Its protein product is CASSLGRESYEQYF.

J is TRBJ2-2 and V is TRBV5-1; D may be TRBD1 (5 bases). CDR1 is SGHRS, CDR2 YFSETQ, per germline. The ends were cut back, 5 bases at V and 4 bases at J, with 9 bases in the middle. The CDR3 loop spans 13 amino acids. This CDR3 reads CASRPDSTGELFF. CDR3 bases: TGCGCCAGCAGACCTGACAGCACCGGGGAGCTGTTTTTT.

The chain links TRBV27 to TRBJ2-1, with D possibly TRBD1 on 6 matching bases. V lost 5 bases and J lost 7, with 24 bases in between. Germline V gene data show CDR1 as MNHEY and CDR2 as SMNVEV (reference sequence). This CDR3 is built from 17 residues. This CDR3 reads CASSPYFTGTRGNEQFF. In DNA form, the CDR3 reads TGTGCCAGCAGTCCCTATTTCACAGGGACGAGGGGAAATGAGCAGTTCTTC.

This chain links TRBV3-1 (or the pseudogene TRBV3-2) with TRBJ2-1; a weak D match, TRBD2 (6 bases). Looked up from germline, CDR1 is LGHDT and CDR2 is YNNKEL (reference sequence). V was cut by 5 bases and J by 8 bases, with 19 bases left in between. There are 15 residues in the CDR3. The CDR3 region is CASSIRDWGGDEQFF. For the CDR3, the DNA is TGTGCCAGCAGCATCCGGGACTGGGGCGGGGATGAGCAGTTCTTC.

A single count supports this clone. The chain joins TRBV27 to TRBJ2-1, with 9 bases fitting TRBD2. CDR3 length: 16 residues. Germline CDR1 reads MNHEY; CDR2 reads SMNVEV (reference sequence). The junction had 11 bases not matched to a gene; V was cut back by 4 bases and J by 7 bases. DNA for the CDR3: TGTGCCAGCAGTTCCTTCGGAGCGGGAGGCGTGAATGAGCAGTTCTTC. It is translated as CASSSFGAGGVNEQFF.

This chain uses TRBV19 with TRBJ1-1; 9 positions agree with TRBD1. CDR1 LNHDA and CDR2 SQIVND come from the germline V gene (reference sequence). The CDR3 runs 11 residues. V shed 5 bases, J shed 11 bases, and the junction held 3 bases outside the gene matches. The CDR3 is CASSLDRGAFF. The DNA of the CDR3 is TGTGCCAGTAGTCTGGACAGGGGCGCTTTCTTT.